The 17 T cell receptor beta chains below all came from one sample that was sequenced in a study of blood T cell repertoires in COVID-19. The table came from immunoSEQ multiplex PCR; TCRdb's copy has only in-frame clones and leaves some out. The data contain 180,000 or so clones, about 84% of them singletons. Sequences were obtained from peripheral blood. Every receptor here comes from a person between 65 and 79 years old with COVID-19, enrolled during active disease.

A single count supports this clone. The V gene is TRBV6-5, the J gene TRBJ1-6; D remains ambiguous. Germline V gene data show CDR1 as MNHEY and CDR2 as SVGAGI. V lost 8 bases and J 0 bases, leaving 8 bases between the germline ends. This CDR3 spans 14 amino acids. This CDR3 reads CASGRDSYNSPLHF. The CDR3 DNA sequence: TGTGCCAGCGGCCGGGACTCCTATAATTCACCCCTCCACTTT.

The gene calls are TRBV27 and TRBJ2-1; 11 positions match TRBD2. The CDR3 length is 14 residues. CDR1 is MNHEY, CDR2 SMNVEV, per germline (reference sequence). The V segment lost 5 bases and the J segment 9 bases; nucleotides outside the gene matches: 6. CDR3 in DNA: TGTGCCAGCAGTCCCACGGGACTAGCGGCTGAGCAGTTCTTC. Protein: CASSPTGLAAEQFF.

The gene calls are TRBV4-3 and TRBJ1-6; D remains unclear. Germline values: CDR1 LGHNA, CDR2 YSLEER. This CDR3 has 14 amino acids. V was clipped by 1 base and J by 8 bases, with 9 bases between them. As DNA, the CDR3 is TGCGCCAGCAGCCAAGCTCGAGGTGATTCACCCCTCCACTTT. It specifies CASSQARGDSPLHF.

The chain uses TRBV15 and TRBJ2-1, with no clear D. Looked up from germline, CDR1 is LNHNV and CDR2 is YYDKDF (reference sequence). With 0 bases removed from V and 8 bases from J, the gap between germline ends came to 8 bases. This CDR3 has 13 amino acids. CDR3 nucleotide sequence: TGTGCCACCAGCAGAGATTATAGCCATGAGCAGTTCTTC. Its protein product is CATSRDYSHEQFF.

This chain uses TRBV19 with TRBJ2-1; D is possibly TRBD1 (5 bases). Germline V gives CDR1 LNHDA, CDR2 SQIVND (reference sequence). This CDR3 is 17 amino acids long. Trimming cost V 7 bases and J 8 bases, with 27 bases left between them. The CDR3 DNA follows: TGTGCCAGTAACTCAGGGTTGCGGTTTACCCCTGATTATGAGCAGTTCTTC. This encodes CASNSGLRFTPDYEQFF. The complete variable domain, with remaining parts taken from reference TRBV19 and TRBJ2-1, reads DGGITQSPKYLFRKEGQNVTLSCEQNLNHDAMYWYRQDPGQGLRLIYYSQIVNDFQKGDIAEGYSVSREKKESFPLTVTSAQKNPTAFYLCASNSGLRFTPDYEQFFGPGTRLTVL.

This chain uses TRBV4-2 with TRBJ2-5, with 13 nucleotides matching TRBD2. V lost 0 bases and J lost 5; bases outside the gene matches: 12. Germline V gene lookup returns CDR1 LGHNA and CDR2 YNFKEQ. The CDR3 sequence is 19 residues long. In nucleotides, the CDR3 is TGTGCCAGCAGCCAAGACCTCCGGACTAGCGGGGGTCACGGGGAGACCCAGTACTTC. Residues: CASSQDLRTSGGHGETQYF.

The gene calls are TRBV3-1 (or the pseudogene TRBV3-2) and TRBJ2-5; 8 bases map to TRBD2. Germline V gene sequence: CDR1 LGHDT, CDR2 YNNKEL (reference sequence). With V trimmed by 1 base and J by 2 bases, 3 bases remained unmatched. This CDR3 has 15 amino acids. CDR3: CASSQGTSSQETQYF. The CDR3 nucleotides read TGTGCCAGCAGCCAAGGGACTAGCAGTCAAGAGACCCAGTACTTC.

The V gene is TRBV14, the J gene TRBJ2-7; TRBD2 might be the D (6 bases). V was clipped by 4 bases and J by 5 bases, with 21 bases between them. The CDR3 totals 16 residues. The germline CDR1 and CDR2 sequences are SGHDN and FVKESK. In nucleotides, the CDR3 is TGTGCCAGCAGCCCTAAATACCGAGGAGGGTCCCACGAGCAGTACTTC. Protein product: CASSPKYRGGSHEQYF.

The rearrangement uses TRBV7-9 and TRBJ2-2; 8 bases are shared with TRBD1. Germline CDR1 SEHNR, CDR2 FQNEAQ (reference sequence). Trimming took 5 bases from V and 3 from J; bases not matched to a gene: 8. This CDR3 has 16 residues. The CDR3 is CASSHRQGRDTGELFF. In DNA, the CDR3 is TGTGCCAGCAGCCATAGACAGGGGCGTGACACCGGGGAGCTGTTTTTT.

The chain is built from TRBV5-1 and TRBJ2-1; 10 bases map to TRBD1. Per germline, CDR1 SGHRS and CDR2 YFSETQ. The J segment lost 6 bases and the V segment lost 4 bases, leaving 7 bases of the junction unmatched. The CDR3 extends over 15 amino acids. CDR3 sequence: CASSAGTGAGNEQFF. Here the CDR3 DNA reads TGCGCCAGCAGCGCCGGGACAGGGGCGGGCAATGAGCAGTTCTTC.

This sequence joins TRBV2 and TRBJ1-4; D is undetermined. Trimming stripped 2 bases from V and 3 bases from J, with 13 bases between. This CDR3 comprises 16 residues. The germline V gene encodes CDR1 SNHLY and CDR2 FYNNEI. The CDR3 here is CASSESGSGANEKLFF. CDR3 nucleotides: TGTGCCAGCAGTGAATCGGGGTCAGGCGCTAATGAAAAACTGTTTTTT.

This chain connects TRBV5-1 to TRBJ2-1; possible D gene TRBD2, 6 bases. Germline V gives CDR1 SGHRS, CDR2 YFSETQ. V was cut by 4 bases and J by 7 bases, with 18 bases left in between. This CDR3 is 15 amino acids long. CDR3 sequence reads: CASSIGGNPVNEQFF. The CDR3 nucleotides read TGCGCCAGCAGCATCGGCGGGAACCCAGTTAATGAGCAGTTCTTC. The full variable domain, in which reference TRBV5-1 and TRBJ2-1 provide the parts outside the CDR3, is KAGVTQTPRYLIKTRGQQVTLSCSPISGHRSVSWYQQTPGQGLQFLFEYFSETQRNKGNFPGRFSGRQFSNSRSEMNVSTLELGDSALYLCASSIGGNPVNEQFFGPGTRLTVL.

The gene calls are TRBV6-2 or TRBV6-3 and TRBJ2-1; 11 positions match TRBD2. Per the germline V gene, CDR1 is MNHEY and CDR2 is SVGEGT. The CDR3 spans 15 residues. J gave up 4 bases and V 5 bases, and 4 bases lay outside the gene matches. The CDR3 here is CASSLTSGGYNEQFF. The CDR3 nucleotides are TGTGCCAGCAGTCTCACTAGCGGGGGTTACAATGAGCAGTTCTTC.

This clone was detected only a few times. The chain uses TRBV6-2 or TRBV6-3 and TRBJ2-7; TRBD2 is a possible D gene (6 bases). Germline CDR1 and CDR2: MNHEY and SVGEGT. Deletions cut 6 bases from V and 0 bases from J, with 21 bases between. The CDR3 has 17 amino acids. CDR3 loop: CASRPVALAANSYEQYF. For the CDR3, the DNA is TGTGCCAGCAGGCCTGTGGCGTTAGCGGCTAACTCCTACGAGCAGTACTTC.

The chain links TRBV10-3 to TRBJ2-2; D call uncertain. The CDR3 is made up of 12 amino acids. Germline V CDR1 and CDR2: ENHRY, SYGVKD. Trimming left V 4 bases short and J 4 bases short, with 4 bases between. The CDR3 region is CAISAGTGELFF. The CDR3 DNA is TGTGCCATCAGTGCCGGCACCGGGGAGCTGTTTTTT.

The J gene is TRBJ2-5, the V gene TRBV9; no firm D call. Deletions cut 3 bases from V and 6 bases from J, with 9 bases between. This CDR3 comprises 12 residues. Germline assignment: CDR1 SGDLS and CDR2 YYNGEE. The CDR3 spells CASSGAHKTQYF. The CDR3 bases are TGTGCCAGCAGCGGGGCACACAAGACCCAGTACTTC. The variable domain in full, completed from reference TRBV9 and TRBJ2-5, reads DSGVTQTPKHLITATGQRVTLRCSPRSGDLSVYWYQQSLDQGLQFLIQYYNGEERAKGNILERFSAQQFPDLHSELNLSSLELGDSALYFCASSGAHKTQYFGPGTRLLVL.

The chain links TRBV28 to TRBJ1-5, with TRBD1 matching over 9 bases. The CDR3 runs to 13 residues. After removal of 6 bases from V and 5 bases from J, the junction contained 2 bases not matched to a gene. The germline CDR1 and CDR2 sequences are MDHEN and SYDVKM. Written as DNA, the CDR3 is TGTGCCAGCAGACAGGGGGCGGATCAGCCCCAGCATTTT. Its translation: CASRQGADQPQHF. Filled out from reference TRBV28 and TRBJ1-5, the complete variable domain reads DVKVTQSSRYLVKRTGEKVFLECVQDMDHENMFWYRQDPGLGLRLIYFSYDVKMKEKGDIPEGYSVSREKKERFSLILESASTNQTSMYLCASRQGADQPQHFGDGTRLSIL.